The sequence of this TCR beta chain was determined in a study of shared clonotypes between healthy human individuals. Sequencing used immunoSEQ multiplex PCR; TCRdb keeps in-frame clones, though not all of them. The sample gives 450,000 to 500,000 clones, approximately 78% of which show up once; around 11% is in the top ten. CDR1 is SGHTA and CDR2 is FQGNSA in the germline V gene. The V and J ends lost 4 bases and 3 bases respectively, with 13 bases between them. The CDR3 totals 14 residues. The chain couples TRBV7-2 to TRBJ2-7; D possibly matches TRBD1 or TRBD2 (5 bases each). The receptor's source is a woman aged 40 to 55 in good health. Some clones in this sample may be carry-over from other donors' samples. Sequenced material: PBMCs. CDR3 in DNA: TGTGCCAGCAGCTGGCCGGGACGACTCTACGAGCAGTACTTC. It translates to CASSWPGRLYEQYF.